The clone carrying this T cell receptor (beta chain) appeared once. The assay was immunoSEQ multiplex PCR, and TCRdb's table has in-frame clones only and misses some. Here the sample spans about 52,000 clones, roughly 89% being singletons. The CDR3 spans 13 residues. CDR1 and CDR2 from the germline V gene are ENHRY and SYGVKD. V shed 10 bases, J shed 2 bases, and the junction held 2 bases outside the gene matches. The data belong to a study of T cells in localized non-small cell lung cancer. The gene calls are TRBV10-3 and TRBJ2-1, with 10 nucleotides matching TRBD2. Sequencing was performed on peripheral blood, taken before any cancer treatment. The receptor was derived from a male donor aged 60 or older with stage III squamous cell lung carcinoma. The CDR3 is CASTSGAYNEQFF. In DNA form, the CDR3 reads TGTGCCAGTACTAGCGGGGCCTACAATGAGCAGTTCTTC.